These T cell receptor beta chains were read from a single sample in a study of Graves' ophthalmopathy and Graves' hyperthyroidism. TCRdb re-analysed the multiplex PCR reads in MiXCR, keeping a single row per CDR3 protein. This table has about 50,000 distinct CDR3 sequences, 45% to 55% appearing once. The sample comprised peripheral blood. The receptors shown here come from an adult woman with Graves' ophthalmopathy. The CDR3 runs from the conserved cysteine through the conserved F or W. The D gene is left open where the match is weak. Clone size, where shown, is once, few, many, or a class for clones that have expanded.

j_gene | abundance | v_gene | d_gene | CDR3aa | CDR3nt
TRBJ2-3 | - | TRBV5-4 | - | CASSDRDTQYF | TGTGCCAGCAGCGACCGGGATACGCAGTATTTT
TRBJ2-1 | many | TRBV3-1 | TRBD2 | CASSPEGRAEVEQFF | TGTGCCAGCAGCCCTGAGGGGAGGGCCGAAGTTGAGCAGTTCTTC
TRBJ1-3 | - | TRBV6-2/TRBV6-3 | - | CASRRLAGNTIYF | TGTGCCAGCAGACGACTAGCGGGAAACACCATATATTTT
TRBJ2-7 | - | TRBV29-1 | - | CSVVSSPTYEQYF | TGCAGCGTCGTATCCTCTCCTACGTACGAGCAGTACTTC
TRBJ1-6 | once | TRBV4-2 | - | CASSPSQPDNSPLHF | TGTGCCAGCAGCCCGTCACAGCCCGATAATTCACCCCTCCACTTT
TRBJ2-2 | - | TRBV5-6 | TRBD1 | CASSSTRTGGHGELFF | TGTGCCAGCAGCTCTACCAGGACAGGGGGTCACGGGGAGCTGTTTTTT
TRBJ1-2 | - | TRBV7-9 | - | CASSFGPGVGGYTF | TGTGCCAGCAGCTTTGGCCCGGGGGTAGGAGGCTACACCTTC
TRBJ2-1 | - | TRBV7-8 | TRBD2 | CASSLGGSGSGNEQFF | TGTGCCAGCAGCTTAGGAGGTAGCGGGAGTGGCAATGAGCAGTTCTTC
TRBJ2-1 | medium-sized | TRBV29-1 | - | CSVEESSSVGDEQFF | TGCAGCGTTGAAGAATCGTCTAGCGTTGGAGATGAGCAGTTCTTC
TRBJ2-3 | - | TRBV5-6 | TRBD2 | CASSLGLAISTDTQYF | TGTGCCAGCAGCCTCGGACTAGCGATAAGCACAGATACGCAGTATTTT
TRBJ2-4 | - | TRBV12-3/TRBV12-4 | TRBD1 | CASSSQGAKAKNIQYF | TGTGCCAGCAGTTCACAGGGGGCGAAAGCCAAAAACATTCAGTACTTC
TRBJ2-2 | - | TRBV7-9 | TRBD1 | CASSLEGTGGTGELFF | TGTGCCAGCAGCTTGGAAGGGACAGGGGGCACCGGGGAGCTGTTTTTT
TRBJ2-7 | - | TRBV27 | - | CASSSVARSASDEQYF | TGTGCCAGCAGTTCCGTGGCCCGATCAGCCTCCGACGAGCAGTACTTC
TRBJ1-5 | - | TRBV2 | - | CASSLRTELQETQHF | TGTGCCAGCAGTCTTAGGACGGAACTCCAAGAGACCCAGCATTTT
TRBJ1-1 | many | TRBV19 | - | CASSIAHDTEAFF | TGTGCCAGTAGTATCGCACATGACACTGAAGCTTTCTTT
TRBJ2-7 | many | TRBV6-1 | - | CASSGTPSYEQYF | TGTGCCAGCAGTGGTACTCCGTCCTACGAGCAGTACTTC
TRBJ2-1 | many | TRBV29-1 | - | CSVDPGTRNEQFF | TGCAGCGTTGACCCCGGGACCCGTAATGAGCAGTTCTTC
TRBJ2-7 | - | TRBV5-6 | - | CASSTGTIYEQYF | TGTGCCAGCAGCACGGGGACAATCTACGAGCAGTACTTC